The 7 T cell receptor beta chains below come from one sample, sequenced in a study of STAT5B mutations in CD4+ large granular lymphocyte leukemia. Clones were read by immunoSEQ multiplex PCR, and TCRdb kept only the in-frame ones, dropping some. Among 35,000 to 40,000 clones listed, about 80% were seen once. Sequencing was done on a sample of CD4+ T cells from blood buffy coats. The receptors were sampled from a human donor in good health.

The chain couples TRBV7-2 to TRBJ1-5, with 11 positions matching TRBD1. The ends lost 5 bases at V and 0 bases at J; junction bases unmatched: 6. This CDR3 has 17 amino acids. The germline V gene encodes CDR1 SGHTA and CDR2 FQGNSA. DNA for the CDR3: TGTGCCAGCAGCCCGGGACAGGGGGGTTTTAGCAATCAGCCCCAGCATTTT. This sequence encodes CASSPGQGGFSNQPQHF. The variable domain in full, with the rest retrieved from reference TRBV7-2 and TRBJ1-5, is GAGVSQSPSNKVTEKGKDVELRCDPISGHTALYWYRQSLGQGLEFLIYFQGNSAPDKSGLPSDRFSAERTGGSVSTLTIQRTQQEDSAVYLCASSPGQGGFSNQPQHFGDGTRLSIL.

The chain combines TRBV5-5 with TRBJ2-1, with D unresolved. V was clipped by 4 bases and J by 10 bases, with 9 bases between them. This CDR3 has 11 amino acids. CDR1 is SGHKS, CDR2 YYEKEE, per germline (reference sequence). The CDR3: CASSARTEQFF. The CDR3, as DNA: TGTGCCAGCAGCGCGAGGACCGAGCAGTTCTTC. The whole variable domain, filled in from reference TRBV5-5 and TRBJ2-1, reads DAGVTQSPTHLIKTRGQQVTLRCSPISGHKSVSWYQQVLGQGPQFIFQYYEKEERGRGNFPDRFSARQFPNYSSELNVNALLLGDSALYLCASSARTEQFFGPGTRLTVL.

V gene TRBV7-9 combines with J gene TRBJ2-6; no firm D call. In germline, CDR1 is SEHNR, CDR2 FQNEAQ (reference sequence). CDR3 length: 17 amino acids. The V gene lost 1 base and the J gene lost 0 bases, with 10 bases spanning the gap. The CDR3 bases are TGTGCCAGCAGCTTAGGGTCAGCGAACTCTGGGGCCAACGTCCTGACTTTC. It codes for CASSLGSANSGANVLTF.

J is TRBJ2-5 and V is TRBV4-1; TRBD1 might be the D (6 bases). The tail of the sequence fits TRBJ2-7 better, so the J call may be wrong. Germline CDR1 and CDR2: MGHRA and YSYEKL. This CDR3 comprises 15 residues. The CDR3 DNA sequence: TGCGCCAGCAGCCAAGTTCGGACAGCACCCTACGAGCAGTACTTC. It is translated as CASSQVRTAPYEQYF.

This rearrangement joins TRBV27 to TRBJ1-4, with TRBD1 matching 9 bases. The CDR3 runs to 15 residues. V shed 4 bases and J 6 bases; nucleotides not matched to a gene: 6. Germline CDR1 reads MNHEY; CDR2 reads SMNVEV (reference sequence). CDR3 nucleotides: TGTGCCAGCAGTTACGCCGGGACAGGGTATGAAAAACTGTTTTTT. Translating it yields CASSYAGTGYEKLFF.

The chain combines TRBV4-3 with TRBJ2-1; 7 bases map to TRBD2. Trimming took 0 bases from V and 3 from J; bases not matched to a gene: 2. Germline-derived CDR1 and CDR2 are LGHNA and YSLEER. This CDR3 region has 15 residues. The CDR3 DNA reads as TGCGCCAGCAGCCAAGAGTGGGGGGGCTACAATGAGCAGTTCTTC. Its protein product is CASSQEWGGYNEQFF.

The CDR3 region is CASSSTEGQQAYEQYF. CDR3 DNA: TGCGCCAGCAGCTCCACGGAGGGACAGCAAGCCTACGAGCAGTACTTC. This rearrangement joins TRBV5-1 to TRBJ2-7; TRBD1 is a possible D gene (7 bases). Germline CDR1 and CDR2: SGHRS and YFSETQ. The ends were cut back, 3 bases at V and 2 bases at J, with 18 bases in the middle. CDR3 length equals 16 residues.